These T cell receptor beta chains were read from a single sample in a study of early T cells in non-severe SARS-CoV-2 infection. Using its own MiXCR run on the 5' RACE reads, TCRdb lists one record per CDR3 protein. The data contain 54,000 or so distinct CDR3 sequences, over 9.5% of them singletons. Material for sequencing was whole blood. The receptors come from an adult who was a healthcare worker with PCR-confirmed SARS-CoV-2 infection or an uninfected control (not recorded which). Both conserved end residues are part of each CDR3. The D gene is left open where the match is weak. Size is stated for part of the rows, as once, few or many counts, or as a class when the clone is expanded.

j_gene	d_gene	v_gene	abundance	CDR3aa	CDR3nt
TRBJ2-7	.	TRBV25-1	.	CASSNRDEQYF	TGTGCCAGCAGTAACAGGGACGAGCAGTACTTC
TRBJ1-5	TRBD1	TRBV19	few	CASSITAGGEGNQPQHF	TGTGCCAGTAGTATAACGGCAGGGGGCGAGGGCAATCAGCCCCAGCATTTT
TRBJ1-2	.	TRBV18	many	CASSPRDDFSYGYTF	TGTGCCAGCTCACCGCGGGACGATTTCTCCTATGGCTACACCTTC
TRBJ1-5	.	TRBV28	.	CASSMGGGNQPQHF	TGTGCCAGCAGTATGGGGGGAGGCAATCAGCCCCAGCATTTT
TRBJ2-1	TRBD1	TRBV3-1	many	CASSNWDRGYGEQFF	TGTGCCAGCAGCAACTGGGACAGGGGGTACGGTGAGCAGTTCTTC
TRBJ1-1	TRBD1	TRBV10-3	few	CASRGGDTEAFF	TGTGCCTCCAGGGGGGGTGATACTGAAGCTTTCTTT
TRBJ2-1	.	TRBV5-1	few	CASSLVGANEQFF	TGCGCCAGCAGCTTGGTCGGGGCCAATGAGCAGTTCTTC
TRBJ2-1	TRBD2	TRBV7-2	few	CASSLVATSFYEQFF	TGTGCCAGCAGCTTAGTAGCGACTAGCTTTTATGAGCAGTTCTTC
TRBJ2-1	TRBD2	TRBV12-3/TRBV12-4	.	CASSVGTSDEQFF	TGTGCCAGCAGCGTCGGGACTAGCGATGAGCAGTTCTTC
TRBJ1-5	.	TRBV11-2	many	CASSSTRHNQPQHF	TGTGCCAGCAGCTCAACTCGACACAATCAGCCCCAGCATTTT
TRBJ2-2	.	TRBV2	.	CASNWGPGELFF	TGTGCCAGCAATTGGGGACCCGGGGAGCTGTTTTTT
TRBJ2-2	.	TRBV15	.	CATSRAGTYTGELFF	TGTGCCACCAGCAGAGCCGGGACCTACACCGGGGAGCTGTTTTTT
TRBJ2-1	.	TRBV20-1	many	CSATTGHNEQFF	TGCAGTGCTACAACAGGGCACAATGAGCAGTTCTTC
TRBJ1-2	.	TRBV28	.	CASSPSYGYTF	TGTGCCAGCAGTCCAAGCTATGGCTACACCTTC
TRBJ2-7	TRBD2	TRBV6-5	many	CASSFTSGSSYEQYF	TGTGCCAGCAGCTTTACTAGCGGGTCATCCTACGAGCAGTACTTC
TRBJ2-1	.	TRBV3-1	.	CASSQAGAYNEQFF	TGTGCCAGCAGCCAAGCCGGTGCCTACAATGAGCAGTTCTTC
TRBJ2-7	.	TRBV11-3	.	CASSYGQLQPYEQYF	TGTGCCAGCAGCTACGGGCAGCTACAACCCTACGAGCAGTACTTC
TRBJ2-3	.	TRBV7-9	few	CASSLGFGTDTQYF	TGTGCCAGCAGCTTAGGTTTCGGTACAGATACGCAGTATTTT
TRBJ2-7	.	TRBV6-1	many	CASSEERFKTYEQYF	TGTGCCAGCAGTGAAGAAAGGTTTAAAACCTACGAGCAGTACTTC
TRBJ2-7	TRBD1	TRBV7-2	few	CASSPSTGLYEQYF	TGTGCCAGCAGCCCCTCGACAGGGTTGTACGAGCAGTACTTC
TRBJ1-2	TRBD1	TRBV5-1	few	CASRYGTGRTNYGYTF	TGCGCCAGCAGGTACGGGACAGGGCGAACTAACTATGGCTACACCTTC
TRBJ2-3	TRBD1	TRBV7-8	many	CASSYRDSGTDTQYF	TGTGCCAGCAGCTACAGGGACAGCGGAACAGATACGCAGTATTTT
TRBJ1-2	.	TRBV4-1	many	CASSPTGQTYGYTF	TGCGCCAGCAGCCCGACAGGACAGACCTATGGCTACACCTTC
TRBJ2-1	TRBD2	TRBV6-5	.	CASSPDIAGARNEQFF	TGTGCCAGCAGTCCTGACATAGCGGGAGCTAGGAATGAGCAGTTCTTC
TRBJ1-2	.	TRBV6-5	few	CASSYSSMDSIDGYTF	TGTGCCAGCAGTTACTCGTCCATGGACAGCATAGATGGCTACACCTTC
TRBJ2-1	.	TRBV7-9	few	CASSPPLGNEQFF	TGTGCCAGCAGCCCGCCTCTAGGGAATGAGCAGTTCTTC
TRBJ2-3	.	TRBV20-1	few	CSADGTSSTDTQYF	TGCAGTGCTGATGGGACATCAAGCACAGATACGCAGTATTTT
TRBJ1-4	TRBD1	TRBV11-2	.	CASTHYRGQSNEKLFF	TGTGCCAGCACCCATTACAGGGGACAGTCTAATGAAAAACTGTTTTTT
TRBJ1-2	TRBD1	TRBV5-4	.	CASSLPDGRGGGAYGYTF	TGTGCCAGCAGCCTACCGGATGGCAGGGGGGGAGGTGCCTATGGCTACACCTTC
TRBJ2-7	TRBD1	TRBV15	.	CATSRDQGAASEQYF	TGTGCCACCAGCAGAGACCAGGGGGCGGCGTCCGAGCAGTACTTC
TRBJ2-2	.	TRBV7-7	.	CASSSKAGTQNTGELFF	TGTGCTAGCAGCTCTAAAGCAGGGACCCAGAACACCGGGGAGCTGTTTTTT
TRBJ1-1	.	TRBV5-4	few	CASSLDRKNTEAFF	TGTGCCAGCAGCTTAGACAGAAAGAACACTGAAGCTTTCTTT
TRBJ2-3	TRBD2	TRBV7-8	.	CASSSLAGGADTQYF	TGTGCCAGCAGCTCACTAGCGGGAGGGGCAGATACGCAGTATTTT
TRBJ2-5	.	TRBV12-3/TRBV12-4	.	CASSLGRAESQETQYF	TGTGCCAGCAGTTTAGGCCGGGCAGAATCACAAGAGACCCAGTACTTC
TRBJ1-6	.	TRBV30	.	CAWRRGVYNSPLHF	TGTGCCTGGAGAAGGGGCGTTTATAATTCACCCCTCCACTTT
TRBJ2-1	TRBD2	TRBV20-1	few	CSARGRAGIYNEQFF	TGCAGTGCTAGAGGCCGAGCGGGAATATACAATGAGCAGTTCTTC
TRBJ1-2	.	TRBV3-1	few	CASSQITGRNYGYTF	TGTGCCAGCAGCCAAATTACCGGGAGGAACTATGGCTACACCTTC
TRBJ2-3	.	TRBV9	many	CASSVGDSTGTSTDTQYF	TGTGCCAGCAGCGTAGGTGACTCCACAGGAACTAGCACAGATACGCAGTATTTT
TRBJ1-5	.	TRBV13	many	CASSLGGGPQHF	TGTGCCAGCAGCTTAGGGGGCGGGCCCCAGCATTTT
TRBJ2-3	.	TRBV29-1	medium-sized	CSAARRERTDTQYF	TGCAGCGCAGCAAGAAGGGAGAGGACAGATACGCAGTATTTT
TRBJ1-2	.	TRBV29-1	.	CSVVTTGIYGYTF	TGCAGCGTTGTCACCACAGGGATCTATGGCTACACCTTC
TRBJ2-5	.	TRBV10-3	.	CAISALTEQETQYF	TGTGCCATCAGTGCGTTGACAGAACAAGAGACCCAGTACTTC
TRBJ2-1	.	TRBV7-2	few	CASIDRGSYNEQFF	TGTGCCAGCATCGACCGGGGTTCCTACAATGAGCAGTTCTTC
TRBJ1-1	TRBD1	TRBV6-2/TRBV6-3	.	CASRRPGQLNTEAFF	TGTGCCAGCAGAAGGCCGGGACAGCTGAACACTGAAGCTTTCTTT
TRBJ2-1	TRBD1	TRBV13	few	CASSLNRGVVQFF	TGTGCCAGCAGCTTAAACAGGGGGGTTGTGCAGTTCTTC
TRBJ2-1	TRBD2	TRBV5-1	.	CASSEGLAGGREEQFF	TGCGCCAGCAGCGAGGGACTAGCGGGAGGGCGAGAAGAGCAGTTCTTC
TRBJ1-2	TRBD1	TRBV20-1	.	CSARDYVNRGYYGYTF	TGCAGTGCTAGAGACTACGTCAACAGGGGATACTATGGCTACACCTTC
TRBJ2-1	.	TRBV20-1	many	CSARSRGAGTRDEQFF	TGCAGTGCTAGATCCCGTGGGGCGGGGACACGGGATGAGCAGTTCTTC
TRBJ1-1	.	TRBV7-2	.	CASSFRGVAKAFF	TGTGCCAGCAGCTTCAGAGGGGTAGCTAAAGCTTTCTTT
TRBJ2-4	.	TRBV20-1	many	CSADAGHIAKNIQYF	TGCAGTGCTGATGCAGGGCATATTGCCAAAAACATTCAGTACTTC
TRBJ1-1	TRBD1	TRBV5-1	few	CASSLAQGARTEAFF	TGCGCCAGCAGCCTGGCACAGGGGGCGCGGACTGAAGCTTTCTTT
TRBJ2-3	.	TRBV30	.	CAWSVRGASTDTQYF	TGTGCCTGGAGTGTTCGAGGGGCGAGCACAGATACGCAGTATTTT
TRBJ2-2	TRBD2	TRBV11-2	.	CASSTGGSGNTGELFF	TGTGCCAGCAGCACCGGGGGGAGCGGGAACACCGGGGAGCTGTTTTTT